These T cell receptor beta chains were read from a single sample in a study of blood T cell repertoires in COVID-19. Repertoires were generated with immunoSEQ multiplex PCR, while TCRdb's copy carries only in-frame clones and drops some. The profile covers 200,000 or so clones, with around nine tenths appearing a single time and over 0.75% taken by the ten largest. The specimen sequenced was peripheral blood. The receptors were gathered from a man aged 55 to 70 with COVID-19, enrolled during active disease. Each CDR3 is given with its conserved first and last residue. The order of the fields is clone size, CDR3 length, V gene, D gene, J gene, CDR3 DNA, CDR3 protein. The D gene is left open where the match is weak. The size entry is marked missing in some rows and otherwise reads once, few, many or a size class.

>NA|17|TRBV5-4|TRBD2|TRBJ2-5
TGTGCCAGCAGCCCGGGACAAGCGGGAGAAGGAGAAGAGACCCAGTACTTC
CASSPGQAGEGEETQYF
>NA|15|TRBV12-5|NA|TRBJ2-1
TGTGCTAGTGGTTTGGTACAGGGCTTATACAATGAGCAGTTCTTC
CASGLVQGLYNEQFF
>NA|16|TRBV19|TRBD2|TRBJ2-1
TGTGCCAGTAGTAACACTAGCGGGGGGAAGCACAATGAGCAGTTCTTC
CASSNTSGGKHNEQFF
>NA|16|TRBV27|TRBD2|TRBJ2-1
TGTGCCAGCGCCGACCCCGGGGGGGAGGTCTACAATGAGCAGTTCTTC
CASADPGGEVYNEQFF
>NA|16|TRBV5-1|TRBD1|TRBJ1-1
TGCGCCAGCAGCCTCGGGACAGGGAGGCCGAACACTGAAGCTTTCTTT
CASSLGTGRPNTEAFF
>few|14|TRBV28|NA|TRBJ2-5
TGTGCCAGCAGTTTGGGGGGGCTGGGAGAGACCCAGTACTTC
CASSLGGLGETQYF
>NA|16|TRBV11-2|NA|TRBJ2-3
TGTGCCAGCCGCGCTATTGGCCGGCGGGGCACAGATACGCAGTATTTT
CASRAIGRRGTDTQYF
>NA|15|TRBV30|TRBD1|TRBJ2-7
TGTGCCTGGAGTGCTTATAGACAGGGGGCCTACGAGCAGTACTTC
CAWSAYRQGAYEQYF
>NA|14|TRBV11-2|TRBD2|TRBJ2-7
TGTGCCAGCAGCATCCGAGCGGGAGTGAGCGAGCAGTACTTC
CASSIRAGVSEQYF
>NA|14|TRBV18|NA|TRBJ2-5
TGTGCCAGCTCACCTACGGGGGTTCAAGAGACCCAGTACTTC
CASSPTGVQETQYF
>NA|16|TRBV5-1|TRBD1|TRBJ2-2
TGCGCCAGCAGCCCCCGGACAGGGACTAACACCGGGGAGCTGTTTTTT
CASSPRTGTNTGELFF
>NA|15|TRBV19|NA|TRBJ2-7
TGTGCCAGTAGTATAGCCCAGACCGGGTCCTACGAGCAGTACTTC
CASSIAQTGSYEQYF
>NA|15|TRBV30|NA|TRBJ1-6
TGTGCCTGGAGTGGACGGAGCTCCTATAATTCACCCCTCCACTTT
CAWSGRSSYNSPLHF
>NA|15|TRBV28|TRBD2|TRBJ2-1
TGTGCCAGCAGGTACACCGGGACTAGCGGGAGGGAGCAGTTCTTC
CASRYTGTSGREQFF
>NA|14|TRBV19|NA|TRBJ1-2
TGTGCCAGTAGTAGAGGTGAACCGTACTATGGCTACACCTTC
CASSRGEPYYGYTF
>NA|16|TRBV4-1|TRBD1|TRBJ1-1
TGCGCCAGCAGGGAAAAAGATGGGACAGAGAACACTGAAGCTTTCTTT
CASREKDGTENTEAFF
>NA|14|TRBV4-1|NA|TRBJ1-3
TGCGCCAGCAGCCAAGCAGGGGCTGGAAACACCATATATTTT
CASSQAGAGNTIYF
>NA|15|TRBV14|NA|TRBJ2-7
TGTGCCAGCAGCCAAGAACGAGTTGCCTCCTACGAGCAGTACTTC
CASSQERVASYEQYF
>NA|19|TRBV21-1|NA|TRBJ1-2
TGTGCCAGCAGCATATACTCCATCCGGGACAGGGGGCACGACTATGGCTACACCTTC
CASSIYSIRDRGHDYGYTF
>NA|14|TRBV2|NA|TRBJ1-2
TGTGCCAGCAGTGAGGGGGACTTTTCCTATGGCTACACCTTC
CASSEGDFSYGYTF
>NA|14|TRBV2|TRBD1|TRBJ1-2
TGTGCCAGCATGGGACAGGTCGGGGTCGACGGCTACACCTTC
CASMGQVGVDGYTF
>NA|12|TRBV12-3/TRBV12-4|NA|TRBJ1-5
TGTGCCAGCACCAGGGCCAATCAGCCCCAGCATTTT
CASTRANQPQHF
>NA|15|TRBV15|TRBD2|TRBJ2-1
TGTGCCACCAGGCAAGGACTAGCGGCCTACAATGAGCAGTTCTTC
CATRQGLAAYNEQFF
>NA|19|TRBV7-3|TRBD2|TRBJ2-3
TGTGCCAGCAGCTTAAGGGGCCGACTAGCGGGAGGTAGCCCAGATACGCAGTATTTT
CASSLRGRLAGGSPDTQYF
>NA|15|TRBV11-2|NA|TRBJ2-3
TGTGCCAGCAGCTTACAGGGTGCTAGCACAGATACGCAGTATTTT
CASSLQGASTDTQYF
>once|13|TRBV6-6|NA|TRBJ2-2
TGTGCCAGCAGTTTGACAGACACCGGGGAGCTGTTTTTT
CASSLTDTGELFF
>once|17|TRBV3-1/TRBV3-2|NA|TRBJ1-2
TGTGCCAGCAGCCCCCGGAACCTCAGAGGGACAACTTATGGCTACACCTTC
CASSPRNLRGTTYGYTF
>NA|12|TRBV6-5|TRBD1|TRBJ1-2
TGTGCCAGCAGGGGACAGAACTATGGCTACACCTTC
CASRGQNYGYTF
>once|15|TRBV19|NA|TRBJ2-1
TGTGCCAGTAGAGCCCTCTTGAGCTCCTACAATGAGCAGTTCTTC
CASRALLSSYNEQFF
>NA|20|TRBV7-3|TRBD2|TRBJ2-2
TGTGCCAGCAGCTTAACGTTAAGAGGTAGCGGGGGGCTCAACACCGGGGAGCTGTTTTTT
CASSLTLRGSGGLNTGELFF
>NA|15|TRBV28|NA|TRBJ2-7
TGTGCCAGCAGTTTTCCCTTAAAGAGTGTGTACGAGCAGTACTTC
CASSFPLKSVYEQYF
>NA|13|TRBV2|NA|TRBJ1-5
TGTGCCAGCACCCGGGAACCGGGGCAGCCCCAGCATTTT
CASTREPGQPQHF
>NA|14|TRBV27|NA|TRBJ2-7
TGTGCCAGCAGTCCAACTAGTCCGAGTTACGAGCAGTACTTC
CASSPTSPSYEQYF
>NA|15|TRBV19|TRBD1|TRBJ2-7
TGTGCCAGTAGTAAGAGTAAAGGACAGGGCTCCGAGCAGTACTTC
CASSKSKGQGSEQYF
>NA|15|TRBV18|NA|TRBJ2-1
TGTGCCAGCAGGAGGGAATCAGGAGGCTACAATGAGCAGTTCTTC
CASRRESGGYNEQFF
>NA|15|TRBV9|TRBD1|TRBJ2-7
TGTGCCAGCAGCGTAGGGGCAGGGGGATCCCACGAGCAGTACTTC
CASSVGAGGSHEQYF
>NA|16|TRBV3-1/TRBV3-2|NA|TRBJ1-4
TGTGCCAGCAGCCAAGTTTCTTCGGGACTTAATGAAAAACTGTTTTTT
CASSQVSSGLNEKLFF
>NA|17|TRBV3-1/TRBV3-2|TRBD1|TRBJ1-1
TGTGCCAGCAGCCAACCCCAGGACAGGGTAATGGGGGCTGAAGCTTTCTTT
CASSQPQDRVMGAEAFF
>once|13|TRBV28|NA|TRBJ2-7
TGTGCCAGCCACACGAACAGGGTGGGAGAGCAGTACTTC
CASHTNRVGEQYF
>NA|14|TRBV7-9|TRBD1|TRBJ2-1
TGTGCCAGCACGACGACAGGGGGTTACAATGAGCAGTTCTTC
CASTTTGGYNEQFF
>NA|13|TRBV5-1|TRBD1|TRBJ2-7
TGCGCCAGCAGCCGGGACAGGGGCTACGAGCAGTACTTC
CASSRDRGYEQYF
>NA|15|TRBV7-2|TRBD1|TRBJ1-2
TGTGCCAGCAGCATCCGGGACAGCACTAACTATGGCTACACCTTC
CASSIRDSTNYGYTF
>NA|15|TRBV28|TRBD2|TRBJ2-1
TGTGCCAGCAGTTTGGGGACTAGCGGGAACAATGAGCAGTTCTTC
CASSLGTSGNNEQFF
>NA|13|TRBV10-1|TRBD2|TRBJ2-7
TGCGCCTCCAGGACTAGCGGGACCTACGAGCAGTACTTC
CASRTSGTYEQYF
>NA|16|TRBV7-8|NA|TRBJ1-2
TGTGCCAGCACCTCAGGCCGAGGGCTCTCAGGGGATGGCTACACCTTC
CASTSGRGLSGDGYTF
>NA|15|TRBV7-2|TRBD2|TRBJ2-1
TGTGCCAGCAGCCCCAGCGGGAGTTCCTACAATGAGCAGTTCTTC
CASSPSGSSYNEQFF
>NA|18|TRBV3-1/TRBV3-2|TRBD2|TRBJ2-3
TGTGCCAGCAGCCAAGATGGGTCGACTAGCGCGGGCACAGATACGCAGTATTTT
CASSQDGSTSAGTDTQYF
>NA|15|TRBV2|TRBD1|TRBJ2-7
TGTGCCAGCAGCGTCGACAGGGGCTATTCCTACGAGCAGTACTTC
CASSVDRGYSYEQYF
>NA|18|TRBV15|TRBD1|TRBJ1-2
TGTGCCACCAGCAGAAAAATGCAAAGCCTGGGACAGTCTGGTGGCTACACCTTC
CATSRKMQSLGQSGGYTF
>NA|15|TRBV21-1|NA|TRBJ2-1
TGTGCCAGCAGCAGAGACAGTCACTCCTACAATGAGCAGTTCTTC
CASSRDSHSYNEQFF
>NA|14|TRBV6-5|TRBD1|TRBJ2-7
TGTGCCAGCAGATACCGGGACAGTTACTACGAGCAGTACTTC
CASRYRDSYYEQYF